Listed below are T cell receptor beta chains from one sample, sequenced in a study of shared clonotypes between healthy human individuals. Profiled with immunoSEQ multiplex PCR; TCRdb holds only in-frame clones, not every one. This table has some 2.1 million clones, roughly 95% appearing once. Sequencing was carried out using naive CD4+ T cells sorted from blood. The receptors shown here come from a man aged 18-30 years in good health. Each CDR3 is given with its conserved first and last residue. D genes are given only for firm matches. Rows give clone size only sometimes, using once, few, many, or a class for an expanded clone.

CDR3 DNA | CDR3 protein | J gene | clone size | D gene | V gene
TGTGCCAGCTCAGGGCAGGACTACGGAAATTCACCCCTCCACTTT | CASSGQDYGNSPLHF | TRBJ1-6 | . | . | TRBV18
TGTGCCACCAGCAGACAGAGGGATAATTCACCCCTCCACTTT | CATSRQRDNSPLHF | TRBJ1-6 | once | . | TRBV15
TGTGCCAGCAGTTACTCTTACCTTGGGGGAAACACCATATATTTT | CASSYSYLGGNTIYF | TRBJ1-3 | . | . | TRBV6-5
TGCGCCAGCAGCGGGTTCCCGACAGGGAAAAGCTCCTATAATTCACCCCTCCACTTT | CASSGFPTGKSSYNSPLHF | TRBJ1-6 | . | TRBD1 | TRBV10-2
TGTGCCAGCAGCCCGACAGGGTGGGGGAATCAGCCCCAGCATTTT | CASSPTGWGNQPQHF | TRBJ1-5 | . | TRBD1 | TRBV7-2
TGTGCCAGCAATCTGGAGAATCCGCCGGAGCAGTACTTC | CASNLENPPEQYF | TRBJ2-7 | . | . | TRBV28
TGCGCCAGCAGCTTGACTAGCCTTCGAACAGATACGCAGTATTTT | CASSLTSLRTDTQYF | TRBJ2-3 | . | . | TRBV5-1
TGTGCCAGCAGTCCCAAATCCGGGGCCTTGGGTGAAGCTTTCTTT | CASSPKSGALGEAFF | TRBJ1-1 | . | . | TRBV7-2
TGCGCCAGCAGCTCAACGTTCGGGGGTTGGTCCTACGAGCAGTACTTC | CASSSTFGGWSYEQYF | TRBJ2-7 | . | . | TRBV5-1
TGCGCCAGCAGCCAAGTGGGAACGGCCCAAGAGACCCAGTACTTC | CASSQVGTAQETQYF | TRBJ2-5 | . | . | TRBV4-1
TGCAGCGTTGAGCTGACAGGGACGGAGACCCAGTACTTC | CSVELTGTETQYF | TRBJ2-5 | . | TRBD1 | TRBV29-1
TGCAGCGTTGAAGCACGCGGACAGGGGATGACCTACGAGCAGTACTTC | CSVEARGQGMTYEQYF | TRBJ2-7 | . | TRBD1 | TRBV29-1
TGTGCCAGCAGCCGAGAGAATCAGCCCCAGCATTTT | CASSRENQPQHF | TRBJ1-5 | . | . | TRBV7-2
TGTGCCAGCAGCCCCATCCAAGGCACTGAAGCTTTCTTT | CASSPIQGTEAFF | TRBJ1-1 | . | . | TRBV7-2
TGTGCCAGCAGCTTTAGCGGGCAAGAGACCCAGTACTTC | CASSFSGQETQYF | TRBJ2-5 | . | TRBD2 | TRBV7-2
TGTGCCAGTAGTATTTCGGGGGAAACCCACCAGCCCCAGCATTTT | CASSISGETHQPQHF | TRBJ1-5 | . | . | TRBV19
TGCGCCAGCAGCTTGGCCGGGACTAGCGGGAGCTCCTACAATGAGCAGTTCTTC | CASSLAGTSGSSYNEQFF | TRBJ2-1 | . | TRBD2 | TRBV5-1
TGCAGCGTTGAAAGGGTTCTAGCCAAAAACATTCAGTACTTC | CSVERVLAKNIQYF | TRBJ2-4 | . | . | TRBV29-1
TGTGCCAGCAGATATACAGGGGTCTCCTACAATGAGCAGTTCTTC | CASRYTGVSYNEQFF | TRBJ2-1 | . | TRBD1 | TRBV6-1
TGTGCCAGCTCACCGACAGAGCTTACTAGCACAGATACGCAGTATTTT | CASSPTELTSTDTQYF | TRBJ2-3 | . | . | TRBV18
TGTGCCAGTAGTCCTCCAGGGCTCGGGGGTGAAAAACTGTTTTTT | CASSPPGLGGEKLFF | TRBJ1-4 | . | . | TRBV19
TGCGCCAGCAGTGATCATCGGGGAGGACTAAACACTGAAGCTTTCTTT | CASSDHRGGLNTEAFF | TRBJ1-1 | . | . | TRBV10-2
TGTGCCAGCAGTGACAGGGCCTCCTACGAGCAGTACTTC | CASSDRASYEQYF | TRBJ2-7 | . | . | TRBV6-4
TGCAGCGTTTACCCTGGGGGTCGGACCGGGGAGCTGTTTTTT | CSVYPGGRTGELFF | TRBJ2-2 | once | . | TRBV29-1
TGTGCCATCAGTGAGTCGGAGGGGGTAAGGAGTGTCACAGATACGCAGTATTTT | CAISESEGVRSVTDTQYF | TRBJ2-3 | . | . | TRBV10-3
TGCGCCAGCAGCGAGGACAGGGGGAGCGATAGTCCTAGCACAGATACGCAGTATTTT | CASSEDRGSDSPSTDTQYF | TRBJ2-3 | . | TRBD1 | TRBV5-1
TGTGCCAGCAGCCGGCAGGGCCCTCCCAATCAGCCCCAGCATTTT | CASSRQGPPNQPQHF | TRBJ1-5 | . | . | TRBV6-5
TGTGCCATCAGAGACTTCGGACTAGCGGGGAGCACAGATACGCAGTATTTT | CAIRDFGLAGSTDTQYF | TRBJ2-3 | . | TRBD2 | TRBV10-3
TGCGCCAGCAGCTTGGTTTCAGGTCGGAGGGACGAGCAGTACTTC | CASSLVSGRRDEQYF | TRBJ2-7 | . | . | TRBV5-1
TGTGCCAGTAGTAAACCCGGGACACCCTTCTACGAGCAGTACTTC | CASSKPGTPFYEQYF | TRBJ2-7 | . | . | TRBV19
TGTGCCAGCATTGGGGACAGGATCAATGAGCAGTTCTTC | CASIGDRINEQFF | TRBJ2-1 | . | TRBD1 | TRBV2
TGTGCCATCAGTGACAGGCTTAGCACAGATACGCAGTATTTT | CAISDRLSTDTQYF | TRBJ2-3 | . | . | TRBV10-3
TGTGCCAGCAGCTTATCGGGCCGATGGGGTGTTATGAACACTGAAGCTTTCTTT | CASSLSGRWGVMNTEAFF | TRBJ1-1 | . | . | TRBV7-9
TGTGCCAGCAGCCAAGGCACCGGGGAGCTGTTTTTT | CASSQGTGELFF | TRBJ2-2 | . | . | TRBV6-5
TGTGCCAGCAGTTTATGGAAGGGGGACGGATCACCCCGGCCCCAGCATTTT | CASSLWKGDGSPRPQHF | TRBJ1-5 | . | . | TRBV28
TGTGCCTGGGCCGGGACGGGAATTGAGCCCCAGCATTTT | CAWAGTGIEPQHF | TRBJ1-5 | once | . | TRBV30
TGTGCCACCACGGGACAGGGGGCCTACGAGCAGTACTTC | CATTGQGAYEQYF | TRBJ2-7 | . | TRBD1 | TRBV10-3
TGTGCCAGTAGTGACAGGGGGAGATCTGAAGCTTTCTTT | CASSDRGRSEAFF | TRBJ1-1 | once | TRBD1 | TRBV19
TGTGCCAGCAGCTACTATCAGGGTAACACTGAAGCTTTCTTT | CASSYYQGNTEAFF | TRBJ1-1 | . | . | TRBV7-9
TGTGCCAGTAGTATTGCAGGCACAGATACGCAGTATTTT | CASSIAGTDTQYF | TRBJ2-3 | . | . | TRBV19
TGCGCCAGCAGCCAGGAGGACGGGTTCTCCTACGAGCAGTACTTC | CASSQEDGFSYEQYF | TRBJ2-7 | . | . | TRBV4-1
TGCGCCAGCAGCCGCGGGGGAAGCACAGATACGCAGTATTTT | CASSRGGSTDTQYF | TRBJ2-3 | . | TRBD2 | TRBV5-1
TGTGCCAGTAGTCCAAGGACTAGCGCTATCCGCACAGATACGCAGTATTTT | CASSPRTSAIRTDTQYF | TRBJ2-3 | . | TRBD2 | TRBV19
TGTGCCAGCAGTTACTTGGAGGGCACCGGGGAGCTGTTTTTT | CASSYLEGTGELFF | TRBJ2-2 | . | . | TRBV6-6
TGTGCCAGCAGCGTCGGGACAGGGGTTCTTGGGGCCAACGTCCTGACTTTC | CASSVGTGVLGANVLTF | TRBJ2-6 | . | TRBD1 | TRBV9
TGTGCCAGCAGCTTGGGATACAGGGTCGGGAAAGGGACGGTGATCTACGAGCAGTACTTC | CASSLGYRVGKGTVIYEQYF | TRBJ2-7 | . | . | TRBV5-5
TGTGCCAGCAGTGGCGGGGAAAAACTGTTTTTT | CASSGGEKLFF | TRBJ1-4 | . | . | TRBV28
TGTGCCAGCAGCGGTCGGACAGGCCCCCATGAAAAACTGTTTTTT | CASSGRTGPHEKLFF | TRBJ1-4 | . | TRBD1 | TRBV9
TGTGCCAGCAGCTCAGGACAGGGTTGGAGCACTGAAGCTTTCTTT | CASSSGQGWSTEAFF | TRBJ1-1 | . | TRBD1 | TRBV7-8
TGTGCCATCAGTGAGTCGTTGCGGGAGGGAAGCGCAGATACGCAGTATTTT | CAISESLREGSADTQYF | TRBJ2-3 | . | TRBD2 | TRBV10-3
TGTGCCACAACGGACAGTACTAACTATGGCTACACCTTC | CATTDSTNYGYTF | TRBJ1-2 | once | . | TRBV6-5
TGTGCCAGCAGTAGGTCAGGGGATCAGCCCCAGCATTTT | CASSRSGDQPQHF | TRBJ1-5 | . | . | TRBV2
TGCAGCGTTGACCGTCTCTTCTCAGGGGGCGAGACCCAGTACTTC | CSVDRLFSGGETQYF | TRBJ2-5 | . | TRBD1 | TRBV29-1